These 25 T cell receptor beta chains came from one sample sequenced in a study of PD-1 blockade in classical Hodgkin lymphoma (dated by TCRdb to 2020 to 2021). The sample's time point label, in plain terms: cycle 4 day 1 (C4D1), after 5 to 7 weeks of nivolumab. Every trial patient had relapsed following autologous stem cell transplantation, and prior brentuximab vedotin exposure was what differed among cohorts A, B and C. The method behind the library was the immunoSEQ multiplex PCR assay. The immuneACCESS repertoire file appears here via TCRdb, limited to in-frame rearrangements. These files lack a portion of the clones; in checked studies, under half of the deficit traces to unresolved V genes, and the cause of the others is not known. The sample table holds tens of thousands of clones, of which nearly 80% were seen once. The ten largest clones capture under 20% of the sample. This specimen consisted of peripheral blood mononuclear cells (PBMCs), obtained before the fourth cycle of nivolumab. These receptors came from a human donor with classical Hodgkin lymphoma.

This chain links TRBV27 with TRBJ1-2; 9 nucleotides match TRBD1. The junction had 10 bases not matched to a gene; V was cut back by 6 bases and J by 5 bases. Looked up from germline, CDR1 is MNHEY and CDR2 is SMNVEV (reference sequence). The CDR3 covers 15 residues. CDR3 coding DNA: TGTGCCAGCAGGAAATGGGACAGGGAGGGGTATGGCTACACCTTC. Translating it yields CASRKWDREGYGYTF.

The rearrangement links TRBV6-5 to TRBJ2-7, with D unclear. V was pared by 6 bases and J by 2 bases, with 8 bases between. Germline CDR1 reads MNHEY; CDR2 reads SVGAGI. The CDR3 contains 12 residues. CDR3 protein: CASRPNPYEQYF. The CDR3 nucleotides read TGTGCCAGCAGGCCCAACCCCTACGAGCAGTACTTC.

CDR3 sequence (DNA): TGTGCCAGCTCACCATTCCGGGACAGGCAAGAGACCCAGTACTTC. It translates to CASSPFRDRQETQYF. The chain employs TRBV18 and TRBJ2-5, with 8 bases that match TRBD1. Germline V gene data show CDR1 as KGHSH and CDR2 as LQKENI. V was clipped by 2 bases and J by 2 bases; unmatched bases: 4. The CDR3 has 15 amino acids. Based on the CDR3 plus reference TRBV18 and TRBJ2-5, the full variable domain is NAGVMQNPRHLVRRRGQEARLRCSPMKGHSHVYWYRQLPEEGLKFMVYLQKENIIDESGMPKERFSAEFPKEGPSILRIQQVVRGDSAAYFCASSPFRDRQETQYFGPGTRLLVL.

This clone was detected a few times. V is TRBV5-1 and J is TRBJ1-6; D might be TRBD1 (5 bases). V was trimmed by 0 bases and J by 6 bases, leaving 7 bases between them. CDR1 and CDR2 (germline): SGHRS, YFSETQ. The CDR3 runs 14 residues. The CDR3: CASSLGDGNSPLHF. CDR3 nucleotides: TGCGCCAGCAGCTTGGGGGACGGTAATTCACCCCTCCACTTT.

The V and J genes are TRBV30 and TRBJ1-1; weak D call: TRBD1 (6 bases). V lost 4 bases, J lost 3 bases, and 18 bases lay in between. This CDR3 is 15 amino acids long. The germline gives CDR1 GTSNPN, CDR2 SVGIG (reference sequence). The CDR3 sequence is CAWTPQGTTHTEAFF. The CDR3, as DNA: TGTGCCTGGACCCCGCAAGGGACAACACACACTGAAGCTTTCTTT.

This clone was seen at least ten times. The chain combines TRBV10-3 with TRBJ2-7; 7 nucleotides match TRBD1. CDR1 and CDR2 (germline): ENHRY, SYGVKD. V dropped 7 bases and J dropped 2; count of bases not matched to a gene: 8. CDR3 size: 14 residues. DNA for the CDR3: TGTGCCATCACTGACGACAGGGAACCCTACGAGCAGTACTTC. This translates into CAITDDREPYEQYF.

The CDR3 DNA is TGTGCCAGCAGCTTACCCAATCAGCCCCAGCATTTT. Protein sequence: CASSLPNQPQHF. J is TRBJ1-5 and V is TRBV7-2; D is unresolved. Germline CDR1 and CDR2: SGHTA and FQGNSA. This CDR3 is 12 amino acids long. V lost 2 bases to trimming and J lost 3 bases, with 2 bases between them.

The chain is built from TRBV11-2 and TRBJ2-7; 8 nucleotides line up with TRBD2. The CDR3 extends over 14 amino acids. The germline V gene has CDR1 SGHAT and CDR2 FQNNGV. V was clipped by 3 bases and J by 0 bases; unmatched bases: 1. The CDR3 is CASSFSGNSYEQYF. CDR3 bases: TGTGCCAGCAGCTTTAGCGGGAACTCCTACGAGCAGTACTTC.

The rearrangement uses TRBV19 and TRBJ1-1; unclear D gene. Germline V CDR1 and CDR2: LNHDA, SQIVND (reference sequence). There are 14 residues in the CDR3. With 7 bases removed from V and 5 bases from J, the gap between germline ends came to 17 bases. CDR3 in DNA: TGTGCCAGTATCTCCCCGAACTTGGGGACTGAAGCTTTCTTT. Protein: CASISPNLGTEAFF. Supplemented by reference TRBV19 and TRBJ1-1, the full variable domain reads DGGITQSPKYLFRKEGQNVTLSCEQNLNHDAMYWYRQDPGQGLRLIYYSQIVNDFQKGDIAEGYSVSREKKESFPLTVTSAQKNPTAFYLCASISPNLGTEAFFGQGTRLTVV.

The chain joins TRBV4-2 to TRBJ2-3, with 9 bases fitting TRBD2. V was pared by 1 base and J by 1 base, with 12 bases of the junction left unmatched. CDR3 length equals 19 residues. CDR1 is LGHNA, CDR2 YNFKEQ, per germline. The CDR3 loop reads CASSQVRGGARRGTDTQYF. CDR3 bases: TGTGCCAGCAGCCAAGTACGCGGGGGGGCCAGGAGGGGCACAGATACGCAGTATTTT.

The chain employs TRBV7-9 and TRBJ2-3; TRBD1 aligns across 7 bases. Germline-derived CDR1 and CDR2 are SEHNR and FQNEAQ (reference sequence). V lost 3 bases, J lost 0 bases, and 3 bases stayed unmatched. This CDR3 is 15 amino acids long. CDR3: CASSFGQVSTDTQYF. CDR3 nucleotides: TGTGCCAGCAGCTTTGGACAGGTTAGCACAGATACGCAGTATTTT.

The genes are TRBV5-1 and TRBJ2-1; 9 bases agree with TRBD1. Germline V lookup: CDR1 SGHRS, CDR2 YFSETQ. Unmatched junction bases numbered 4, after V lost 0 bases and J lost 3 bases. This CDR3 is 16 amino acids long. Here the CDR3 DNA reads TGCGCCAGCAGCTTGGCCCCGACAGGGGGCTACAATGAGCAGTTCTTC. Its translation is CASSLAPTGGYNEQFF. Based on the CDR3 plus reference TRBV5-1 and TRBJ2-1, the full variable domain is KAGVTQTPRYLIKTRGQQVTLSCSPISGHRSVSWYQQTPGQGLQFLFEYFSETQRNKGNFPGRFSGRQFSNSRSEMNVSTLELGDSALYLCASSLAPTGGYNEQFFGPGTRLTVL.

This clone was recorded only once. The chain couples TRBV14 to TRBJ1-1; 11 bases fit TRBD1. Germline assignment: CDR1 SGHDN and CDR2 FVKESK. V lost 0 bases, J lost 8 bases, and 14 bases stayed unmatched. The CDR3 contains 18 residues. The CDR3 loop is CASSQDVRDRGVRIEAFF. Written as DNA, the CDR3 is TGTGCCAGCAGCCAAGATGTCCGGGACAGGGGGGTAAGGATAGAAGCTTTCTTT.

The V gene is TRBV2, the J gene TRBJ1-5; no reliable D call. V was shortened by 4 bases and J by 3 bases, with 10 bases between the two germline ends. The CDR3 sequence is 14 residues long. The germline CDR1 and CDR2 sequences are SNHLY and FYNNEI. The DNA for the CDR3 is TGTGCCAGCAGTGCGGCAAGCTACAATCAGCCCCAGCATTTT. Its protein is CASSAASYNQPQHF.

This chain links TRBV28 with TRBJ1-1; TRBD1 might be the D (5 bases). The CDR3 length is 14 residues. The V and J ends lost 6 bases and 4 bases respectively, with 15 bases between them. CDR1 is MDHEN, CDR2 SYDVKM, per germline. In nucleotides, the CDR3 is TGTGCCAGCAGAGACGGGGGGGTGGCCACTGAAGCTTTCTTT. As protein: CASRDGGVATEAFF. The full variable domain, rest sourced from reference TRBV28 and TRBJ1-1, is DVKVTQSSRYLVKRTGEKVFLECVQDMDHENMFWYRQDPGLGLRLIYFSYDVKMKEKGDIPEGYSVSREKKERFSLILESASTNQTSMYLCASRDGGVATEAFFGQGTRLTVV.

The chain uses TRBV5-1 and TRBJ2-3; a weak D match, TRBD1 (6 bases). The ends were cut back, 5 bases at V and 2 bases at J, with 15 bases in the middle. Germline CDR1 is SGHRS and CDR2 is YFSETQ. This CDR3 is built from 15 residues. The CDR3 DNA sequence: TGCGCCAGCAGTGACGGCGTGGGGGCCACAGATACGCAGTATTTT. This sequence encodes CASSDGVGATDTQYF.

The CDR3: CAWKEGASTGELFF. The CDR3, as DNA: TGTGCCTGGAAAGAGGGGGCGAGCACCGGGGAGCTGTTTTTT. The genes are TRBV30 and TRBJ2-2, with 7 bases fitting TRBD1. V was clipped by 4 bases and J by 4 bases; unmatched bases: 6. Germline CDR1 reads GTSNPN; CDR2 reads SVGIG (reference sequence). The CDR3 is 14 amino acids.

The chain joins TRBV11-1 to TRBJ2-5; D gene ambiguous. V lost 2 bases and J 2 bases, leaving 9 bases between the germline ends. This CDR3 spans 14 amino acids. The germline gives CDR1 SGHAT, CDR2 FQDESV (reference sequence). The CDR3 is CASSLQQPQETQYF. The DNA of the CDR3 is TGTGCCAGCAGCTTACAACAGCCACAAGAGACCCAGTACTTC. Variable domain in full (rest from reference TRBV11-1 and TRBJ2-5): EAEVAQSPRYKITEKSQAVAFWCDPISGHATLYWYRQILGQGPELLVQFQDESVVDDSQLPKDRFSAERLKGVDSTLKIQPAELGDSAMYLCASSLQQPQETQYFGPGTRLLVL.

The sample holds a few counts of this clone. V gene TRBV6-5 combines with J gene TRBJ1-2; no clear D gene. The CDR3 runs to 13 residues. V lost 6 bases, J lost 7 bases, and 15 bases lay in between. Germline V gene sequence: CDR1 MNHEY, CDR2 SVGAGI. CDR3 in amino acids: CASRKDLTAGYTF. CDR3 coding DNA: TGTGCCAGCAGGAAGGACCTCACGGCTGGCTACACCTTC.

V usage is TRBV6-6 and J usage is TRBJ1-2; the match to TRBD1 covers 10 bases. Losses at the gene ends were 2 bases for V and 3 bases for J; bases not matched to a gene: 0. The germline V gene has CDR1 MNHNY and CDR2 SVGAGI (reference sequence). The CDR3 sequence is 14 residues long. For the CDR3, the DNA is TGTGCCAGCAGTTACGGGACAGGGGACTATGGCTACACCTTC. This sequence encodes CASSYGTGDYGYTF.

The chain joins TRBV6-1 to TRBJ2-7; possible D gene TRBD2, 5 bases. CDR1 and CDR2 from the germline V gene are MNHNS and SASEGT. The CDR3 loop spans 13 amino acids. V was shortened by 5 bases and J by 7 bases, with 15 bases between the two germline ends. In DNA form, the CDR3 reads TGTGCCAGCAGTTTAACTAGAGCTCAAGAGCAGTACTTC. It yields the protein CASSLTRAQEQYF.

The chain recombines TRBV19 with TRBJ1-5; 8 nucleotides line up with TRBD1. Germline assignment: CDR1 LNHDA and CDR2 SQIVND (reference sequence). After removal of 5 bases from V and 6 bases from J, the junction contained 15 bases not matched to a gene. This CDR3 is built from 17 residues. CDR3 sequence: CASSRLRGQGGGQPQHF. CDR3 DNA: TGTGCCAGTAGTCGCCTCAGAGGACAGGGAGGCGGTCAGCCCCAGCATTTT.

Here the CDR3 DNA reads TGTGCCAGTGAAAGGGGACATCCTAACTCTGGGGCCAACGTCCTGACTTTC. It specifies CASERGHPNSGANVLTF. The genes are TRBV19 and TRBJ2-6, with D possibly being TRBD1 (6 bases). This CDR3 has 17 residues. The V gene lost 8 bases and the J gene lost 0 bases, with 17 bases spanning the gap. The germline gives CDR1 LNHDA, CDR2 SQIVND (reference sequence).

This chain connects TRBV30 to TRBJ1-1; unclear D gene. Germline V gene lookup returns CDR1 GTSNPN and CDR2 SVGIG (reference sequence). The CDR3 has 13 amino acids. Trimming pared 0 bases from V and 7 bases from J, leaving 12 bases between. The CDR3 here is CAWSVHEGIEAFF. The CDR3 DNA reads TGTGCCTGGAGTGTACACGAAGGGATTGAAGCTTTCTTT.

V usage is TRBV19 and J usage is TRBJ1-1; TRBD1 matches 7 bases. The CDR3 length is 14 residues. The V segment lost 6 bases and the J segment 3 bases; nucleotides outside the gene matches: 7. Germline V gene data show CDR1 as LNHDA and CDR2 as SQIVND (reference sequence). CDR3 sequence: CASRKPGGDTEAFF. The CDR3 nucleotides are TGTGCCAGTAGGAAGCCAGGGGGGGACACTGAAGCTTTCTTT.